The present T cell receptor (beta chain) was sequenced within a study of identical twins. TCRdb recomputed calls from the 5' RACE reads with MiXCR, one row per CDR3 protein. The sample lists approximately 590,000 distinct CDR3 sequences; over 8.5% were seen once. This CDR3 has 14 amino acids. The germline CDR1 and CDR2 sequences are MDHEN and SYDVKM. After removal of 6 bases from V and 4 bases from J, the junction contained 6 bases not matched to a gene. This clonotype occurred many times. Its cognate antigen is unknown. The study's findings and limits: There was an excess of low generation probability in the out-of-frame alpha sequences that twins shared. Excess sharing between twins was weaker in beta out-of-frame sequences.

This sample also appeared in a second study, on yellow fever vaccine responses in identical twins. That work states: On the reported evidence, twins' vaccine T cell responses seemed partly convergent and partly personalized.

This TCR was recovered from a woman aged 18-29 years in good health. The J gene is TRBJ1-1, the V gene TRBV28; 9 nucleotides align to TRBD1. The sample consisted of PBMCs. The CDR3 loop reads CASRRTGVFTEAFF. CDR3 DNA sequence: TGTGCCAGCAGGAGGACAGGGGTTTTCACTGAAGCTTTCTTT.